These 8 T cell receptor beta chains came from one sample sequenced in a study of blood T cells in healthy people across ages. With a J-beta primer mix and a sample-barcoded 5' primer, a second PCR ran roughly 6 to 11 cycles. TCRdb reprocessed the 5' RACE reads with MiXCR, giving one entry per CDR3 protein. The sample has approximately 1,000,000 distinct CDR3 sequences; 45% are singletons. Material for sequencing was blood. Receptors were obtained from a woman in her fifties or sixties in good health.

The V gene is TRBV7-3, the J gene TRBJ2-1; D gene unclear. Trimming cost V 4 bases and J 0 bases, with 10 bases left between them. CDR3 length: 15 amino acids. CDR1 is SGHTA, CDR2 FQGTGA, per germline. CDR3 sequence (DNA): TGTGCCAGCAGCTCCGATCACCGCTCCTACAATGAGCAGTTCTTC. This codes for CASSSDHRSYNEQFF.

The chain has TRBV12-3 or TRBV12-4 and TRBJ2-4, with 7 positions matching TRBD1. The J segment lost 0 bases and the V segment lost 2 bases, leaving 7 bases of the junction unmatched. This CDR3 comprises 17 residues. The CDR3 DNA sequence: TGTGCCAGCAGTTTAAGCGTAGGGGGCCTAGCCAAAAACATTCAGTACTTC. Protein product: CASSLSVGGLAKNIQYF.

V usage is TRBV20-1 and J usage is TRBJ2-7; D is undetermined. Trimming removed 3 bases from V and 4 bases from J, with 16 bases in between. The length of the CDR3 is 14 residues. Germline V lookup: CDR1 DFQATT, CDR2 SNEGSKA (reference sequence). CDR3 protein: CSASPLTVGYEQYF. The CDR3 DNA reads as TGCAGTGCTAGCCCCTTGACGGTTGGGTACGAGCAGTACTTC.

This chain uses TRBV20-1 with TRBJ2-7, with D tentatively TRBD1 (6 bases). Germline loops: CDR1 DFQATT, CDR2 SNEGSKA (reference sequence). V dropped 7 bases and J dropped 4 bases, with 17 bases sitting between them. The CDR3 covers 13 residues. In DNA form, the CDR3 reads TGCAGTGTCCAACAGGGTGGGGATTACGAGCAGTACTTC. This sequence encodes CSVQQGGDYEQYF.

The V and J genes are TRBV28 and TRBJ1-4; tentative D call: TRBD1 (6 bases). The V and J ends lost 3 bases and 6 bases respectively, with 14 bases between them. The length of the CDR3 is 15 residues. Germline CDR1 is MDHEN and CDR2 is SYDVKM. The DNA of the CDR3 is TGTGCCAGCAGTTTGGGGGGCGGACGGTATGAAAAACTGTTTTTT. It codes for CASSLGGGRYEKLFF.

The gene calls are TRBV7-6 and TRBJ2-1; D unresolved. The germline V gene encodes CDR1 SGHVS and CDR2 FNYEAQ. The CDR3 extends over 15 amino acids. V was pared by 5 bases and J by 5 bases, with 16 bases between. DNA of the CDR3: TGTGCCAGCAGCCCCCTCAACACTTGGAACAATGAGCAGTTCTTC. This sequence encodes CASSPLNTWNNEQFF.

The CDR3 spells CASSLTRDGTEAFF. Written as DNA, the CDR3 is TGTGCCAGCAGCTTAACCAGGGATGGGACTGAAGCTTTCTTT. The chain is built from TRBV3-1 and TRBJ1-1, with D possibly matching TRBD1 (5 bases). V was shortened by 5 bases and J by 5 bases, with 15 bases between the two germline ends. CDR3 length: 14 residues. Germline assignment: CDR1 LGHDT and CDR2 YNNKEL (reference sequence).

The chain has TRBV7-2 and TRBJ2-5; 8 bases agree with TRBD2. The CDR3 has 15 amino acids. The ends lost 2 bases at V and 5 bases at J; junction bases unmatched: 7. Germline V lookup: CDR1 SGHTA, CDR2 FQGNSA. The CDR3 here is CASSLFHGGAETQYF. The CDR3, as DNA: TGTGCCAGCAGCTTATTTCACGGGGGGGCTGAGACCCAGTACTTC.